Listed below are T cell receptor beta chains from one sample, sequenced in a study of cytomegalovirus exposure and HLA in healthy donors. Libraries were prepared by immunoSEQ multiplex PCR; TCRdb keeps only in-frame clonotypes and omits some of them. The sample contains around 170,000 clones, about 79% of which appear only once. Sequenced sample: PBMCs. The origin of the receptors is a man aged 18 to 30 in good health and CMV-seronegative. Both conserved end residues are part of each CDR3. A D gene is named only where the DNA matches it firmly. The size field is filled for only some rows; it gives once, few, many or a size class.

CDR3nt	CDR3aa	d_gene	abundance	v_gene	j_gene
TGTGCCAGCAGCTCGAGAATGGGGAGCTCGGGGTATTCACCCCTCCACTTT	CASSSRMGSSGYSPLHF	-	-	TRBV7-8	TRBJ1-6
TGTGCCAGTAGTATAGTACAGGGGGGGGAAAAACTGTTTTTT	CASSIVQGGEKLFF	TRBD1	-	TRBV19	TRBJ1-4
TGTGCCAGCAGCCAACCCCCTCTCGGACACACGAGCTCCTACGAGCAGTACTTC	CASSQPPLGHTSSYEQYF	-	-	TRBV14	TRBJ2-7
TGTGCCAGTAGTGGTGGAGACAGGTTTACTGAAGCTTTCTTT	CASSGGDRFTEAFF	-	-	TRBV19	TRBJ1-1
TGCAGCGTTCCGGGACAGGGGAACACTGAAGCTTTCTTT	CSVPGQGNTEAFF	TRBD1	-	TRBV29-1	TRBJ1-1
TGTGCCAGCAGCTTGGTAGGCGGGAGTGGGATTTACAATGAGCAGTTCTTC	CASSLVGGSGIYNEQFF	TRBD2	-	TRBV5-6	TRBJ2-1
TGTGCCTGGAGTCCAGACAGGGTCGAGCAGTACTTC	CAWSPDRVEQYF	TRBD1	-	TRBV30	TRBJ2-7
TGTGCCAGCAGCCCTCTCAGCGGGGGGGCTTACAATGAGCAGTTCTTC	CASSPLSGGAYNEQFF	TRBD2	-	TRBV2	TRBJ2-1
TGTGCCAGCGGCGGGACAGGGACCATCACTGAAGCTTTCTTT	CASGGTGTITEAFF	TRBD1	-	TRBV14	TRBJ1-1
TGTGCCATCAGTGAGTGGGCAGATACCTACGAGCAGTACTTC	CAISEWADTYEQYF	-	-	TRBV10-3	TRBJ2-7
TGTGCCAGCAGCGTAGATCCAGGGGAGGGGAACATTCAGTACTTC	CASSVDPGEGNIQYF	-	-	TRBV9	TRBJ2-4
TGTGCCAGCAGCTTCAGACTAGCGGGGGGGTCTAGAGGTCCCGACGAGCAGTACTTC	CASSFRLAGGSRGPDEQYF	TRBD2	-	TRBV7-2	TRBJ2-7
TGCGCCAGCAGATTCAGGGAGGGAGACACCTACAATGAGCAGTTCTTC	CASRFREGDTYNEQFF	TRBD2	once	TRBV10-1	TRBJ2-1
TGTGCCAGCAGCCCAGGACTGCCCTACGAGCAGTACTTC	CASSPGLPYEQYF	-	-	TRBV7-9	TRBJ2-7
TGTGCCAGCAGCTTAGGTCGTCGGACTAGCGGGAGGGCGGAGACCCAGTACTTC	CASSLGRRTSGRAETQYF	TRBD2	-	TRBV5-4	TRBJ2-5
TGTGCCAGCAGTTTATCAGGGGATCAGCCCCAGCATTTT	CASSLSGDQPQHF	-	few	TRBV27	TRBJ1-5
TGTGCCAGCAGCTTGGGAGGTTGGGGCCGCACAGATACGCAGTATTTT	CASSLGGWGRTDTQYF	-	-	TRBV5-4	TRBJ2-3
TGTGCCTGGAGCCCCTCCGGGATCGCTAACTATGGCTACACCTTC	CAWSPSGIANYGYTF	-	-	TRBV30	TRBJ1-2
TGTGCCAGCAGTGTGCTAGGAGAGGGACAGTATATTTTC	CASSVLGEGQYIF	TRBD1	-	TRBV2	TRBJ2-7
TGTGCCAGCAGTTTATATGACAGGGGCTACGAGCAGTACTTC	CASSLYDRGYEQYF	TRBD1	-	TRBV27	TRBJ2-7
TGTGCCAGCAGCTACGGGACTAGGAGCGAGCAGTACTTC	CASSYGTRSEQYF	TRBD2	-	TRBV7-9	TRBJ2-7
TGTGCCAGCAGCTTTTATACAGGGGGCAAGTCTTTCTTT	CASSFYTGGKSFF	TRBD1	-	TRBV28	TRBJ1-1
TGTGCCAGCAGTTTAGGGGGGGCGGTGACCTACAATGAGCAGTTCTTC	CASSLGGAVTYNEQFF	-	few	TRBV28	TRBJ2-1
TGTGCCAGCTCACCGGCACAGGGGAATTCACCCCTCCACTTT	CASSPAQGNSPLHF	TRBD1	-	TRBV18	TRBJ1-6
TGTGCCAGCAGTTTTCAGGGCTACGAGCAGTACTTC	CASSFQGYEQYF	-	-	TRBV6-6	TRBJ2-7
TGCGCCAGCAGCTTGGTTCGGCAAGAGACCCAGTACTTC	CASSLVRQETQYF	-	few	TRBV5-1	TRBJ2-5
TGTGCCAGCAGTTTGGAGGGGACGGCGAACACTGAAGCTTTCTTT	CASSLEGTANTEAFF	-	few	TRBV28	TRBJ1-1
TGCGCCAGCAGGGTTTTAAAACTAGCGGGGGACAATGAGCAGTTCTTC	CASRVLKLAGDNEQFF	TRBD2	-	TRBV5-1	TRBJ2-1
TGTGCCAGCAAGCTAAGGACTGGCAATGAGCAGTTCTTC	CASKLRTGNEQFF	-	-	TRBV6-6	TRBJ2-1
TGCAGCGTCGCCAGGGTCCTAAACAATGAGCAGTTCTTC	CSVARVLNNEQFF	-	-	TRBV29-1	TRBJ2-1
TGTGCCAGCAGTCAAGGGACTAGCGGGGGCTACGAGCAGTACTTC	CASSQGTSGGYEQYF	TRBD2	-	TRBV6-5	TRBJ2-7
TGCGCCAGCAGCGTGGGACTAGCGGGATCCCTCGACAATGAGCAGTTCTTC	CASSVGLAGSLDNEQFF	TRBD2	once	TRBV5-1	TRBJ2-1
TGTGCCAGCAGCCTCAGAGGAATACTAGCGGGGGACACAGATACGCAGTATTTT	CASSLRGILAGDTDTQYF	TRBD2	once	TRBV7-3	TRBJ2-3
TGTGCCAGCAGCCGGACTAAGAGCTCCTACAATGAGCAGTTCTTC	CASSRTKSSYNEQFF	-	-	TRBV7-3	TRBJ2-1
TGTGCCAGCAGTTTCCCAGGGGGTGTTGGCTACACCTTC	CASSFPGGVGYTF	TRBD1	-	TRBV27	TRBJ1-2
TGTGCCAGCAGCGTAGGACTAGCGGGGGACAAGTTGGCCTACGAGCAGTACTTC	CASSVGLAGDKLAYEQYF	TRBD2	-	TRBV9	TRBJ2-7
TGTGCCAGCAGCTTAGGGGGCCCAGGGGGCGAGGTAGCTTTCTTT	CASSLGGPGGEVAFF	TRBD1	few	TRBV7-8	TRBJ1-1
TGTGCCAGCTCACCACCAGACCCCGGAGCCTACGAGCAGTACTTC	CASSPPDPGAYEQYF	-	few	TRBV18	TRBJ2-7
TGTGCCAGCAGCCAACGGGACTATCACTACGAGCAGTACTTC	CASSQRDYHYEQYF	TRBD2	-	TRBV14	TRBJ2-7
TGCGCCAGCAGCTTGGATCGGGGTGAAGCTTTCTTT	CASSLDRGEAFF	-	-	TRBV5-1	TRBJ1-1
TGTGCCAGCAACAAGGAACTAGCGGGAGCACTCGATGAGCAGTTCTTC	CASNKELAGALDEQFF	TRBD2	once	TRBV7-2	TRBJ2-1
TGTGCCAGCAGCCAAGTAGGGACTAGCGGCTACGAGCAGTACTTC	CASSQVGTSGYEQYF	TRBD2	once	TRBV14	TRBJ2-7
TGTGCCAGCAGTTTACCCCTAGCGGGGACAGATACGCAGTATTTT	CASSLPLAGTDTQYF	TRBD2	-	TRBV28	TRBJ2-3
TGTGCCAGTCGCCTAGACTCTGGGGCCAACGTCCTGACTTTC	CASRLDSGANVLTF	-	-	TRBV6-5	TRBJ2-6
TGCGCCAGCAGCTTGTCCGCCGTGACAGCTAATTCACCCCTCCACTTT	CASSLSAVTANSPLHF	-	few	TRBV5-1	TRBJ1-6
TGTGCCAGCAGCAAAGCAGTCGAGGGCTTC	CASSKAVEGF	-	-	TRBV21-1	TRBJ2-7
TGTGCCAGCAGCTTGGTAGGTGGGGGGGCCGGGGAGCAGTTCTTC	CASSLVGGGAGEQFF	-	-	TRBV5-4	TRBJ2-1
TGTGCCAGCAGCCATAATAGCGGGAGGGGCCCGGGGGGCAATGAGCAGTTCTTC	CASSHNSGRGPGGNEQFF	TRBD2	-	TRBV4-2	TRBJ2-1